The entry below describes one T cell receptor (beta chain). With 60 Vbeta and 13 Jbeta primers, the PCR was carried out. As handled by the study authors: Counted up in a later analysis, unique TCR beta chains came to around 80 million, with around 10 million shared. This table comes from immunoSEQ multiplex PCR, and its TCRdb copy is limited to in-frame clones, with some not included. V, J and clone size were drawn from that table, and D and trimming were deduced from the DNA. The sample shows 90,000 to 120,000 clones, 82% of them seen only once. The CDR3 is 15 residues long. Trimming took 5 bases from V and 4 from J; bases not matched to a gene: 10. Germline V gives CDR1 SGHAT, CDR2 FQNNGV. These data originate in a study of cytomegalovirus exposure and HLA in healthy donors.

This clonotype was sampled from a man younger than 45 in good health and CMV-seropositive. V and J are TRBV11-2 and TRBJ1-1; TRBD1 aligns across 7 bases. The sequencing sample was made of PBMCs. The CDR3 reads CASSGGGTAPTEAFF. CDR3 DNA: TGTGCCAGCAGCGGAGGGGGGACAGCCCCCACTGAAGCTTTCTTT. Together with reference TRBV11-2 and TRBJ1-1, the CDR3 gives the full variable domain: EAGVAQSPRYKIIEKRQSVAFWCNPISGHATLYWYQQILGQGPKLLIQFQNNGVVDDSQLPKDRFSAERLKGVDSTLKIQPAKLEDSAVYLCASSGGGTAPTEAFFGQGTRLTVV.